This TCR beta chain was identified in a study of brain metastases from non-small cell lung cancer. Study-level points and caveats: T-cell clones appeared expanded in about two thirds of brain metastases relative to matched primary tumors. Fewer infiltrating T cells were found in brain metastases than primaries. Metastases had sparse T cells but largely shared repertoires with primaries.

Concerning this clone: Its specificity is unknown.

Profiling relied on immunoSEQ multiplex PCR, and the TCRdb table lists in-frame clones only, not all of them. The table includes 1,500 to 2,000 clones, under 90% detected once. Sequenced input: primary lung tumor tissue. This clonotype was sampled from a donor aged 40 or older with non-small cell lung cancer.

CDR3 sequence: CASSSAETGGLYNEQFF. The DNA for the CDR3 is TGTGCCAGCAGTTCCGCAGAGACGGGGGGCCTCTACAATGAGCAGTTCTTC. This chain uses TRBV7-9 with TRBJ2-1; TRBD2 is a possible D gene (7 bases). V lost 6 bases and J 3 bases, leaving 21 bases between the germline ends. The CDR3 loop spans 17 amino acids. Germline loops: CDR1 SEHNR, CDR2 FQNEAQ (reference sequence).